This T cell receptor (beta chain) was recovered during a study of Graves' ophthalmopathy and Graves' hyperthyroidism (dated by TCRdb to the late 2010s). For context, the study as a whole: A patient counted as having stable hyperthyroidism if there was no progression to ophthalmopathy within 18 months of follow-up. TCR beta repertoire signatures were used to distinguish Graves' ophthalmopathy from Graves' hyperthyroidism and to predict progression to ophthalmopathy. In total, 135 blood samples were TCR-sequenced: fewer than 50 ophthalmopathy, 80 or so hyperthyroidism and about 17 hyperthyroidism-to-ophthalmopathy patients. To explore V-J signatures distinguishing ophthalmopathy from hyperthyroidism, a discovery set of 100 or so patients (around 44 ophthalmopathy, 55 to 60 stable hyperthyroidism) was enrolled. An independent validation cohort was composed of roughly 18 hyperthyroidism patients and around 16 patients who later progressed from hyperthyroidism to ophthalmopathy. T-cell repertoires of thyroid tissue and blood were compared in six hyperthyroidism patients. After sampling, hyperthyroidism patients received methimazole starting at 30 mg daily, and ophthalmopathy patients received high-dose intravenous methylprednisolone. The paper's findings and limits, for the study overall: In cross-validation, the 13-signature model distinguished ophthalmopathy from stable hyperthyroidism with approximately 85% sensitivity and 81.08% specificity, and in the test set the corresponding values were approximately 80% and 75%. In validation, the model predicted ophthalmopathy progression with about 70% sensitivity and roughly 72% specificity; some twelve predicted patients were CT-confirmed with GO in a median of approximately 6.5 months. No statistical method was used to predetermine the sample size, and group allocation was not hidden from the investigators. Most of the expanded thyroid clonotypes with a frequency above 0.001 were also detected in blood, and it was suggested that the thyroid immune response may be reflected by blood repertoires.

Patients with hyperthyroidism were aged 18 to 65 years, had been newly diagnosed, and had a disease duration of less than 2 months. Anyone with other autoimmune diseases, uncontrolled infections, pregnancy or lactation was excluded from the study. Clinical symptoms, serum thyroxine, TRAb, thyroid ultrasound and orbital computed tomography formed the basis of the diagnosis. Total RNA was extracted with Trizol reagent and quality-checked on an Agilent 2100 Bioanalyzer. The germline V gene gives CDR1 as SGHVS and CDR2 as FQNEAQ. Deletion took 5 bases off V and 3 bases off J, with a span of 19 bases between the germline ends. The CDR3 runs 16 residues from the cysteine to the phenylalanine. CDR3 DNA only is kept here, 48 bases in frame from base 1. For repertoire sequencing, TCR beta CDR3 regions were amplified from RNA transcripts. The first round was an RT-PCR using HTBI primers with the Qiagen OneStep RT-PCR kit, and this first round was followed by a second-round multiplex PCR, then size selection and purification. The libraries underwent paired-end sequencing with 100 bp reads on an Illumina HiSeq2000. On the study's bioinformatics: SOAPnuke was used to process the reads, removing any read that contained adapters or uncalled bases, had a mean Phred below 15, or lacked an exact match to the constant primer or identifier. COPE v1.2.5 was used to merge the high-quality paired reads. Each unique nucleotide sequence was defined as a clonotype, and clonotypes were aligned to IMGT TRB V, D and J references with MiTCR v1.1. The analysis was limited to V-J combinations with a frequency above 0.0001, which together covered 98% to 99.2% of repertoires. For each V-J combination, a TCR clonal expansion and chaos score was defined as the ratio of F50 clonal expansion to chaos observed in the TCRdist matrix. Features were reduced by Welch's t-statistics and random forest to over ten V-J combinations, which fed a naive Bayes classifier. The Morisita-Horn index was used to measure how similar the thyroid and blood repertoires were. The public reads were reanalyzed by TCRdb: fastp trimming at Q25, MiXCR alignment, in-frame beta chains only. When rows share a CDR3 protein, they turn into one entry using the most common DNA and genes. The V and J calls, along with clone size, are taken from TCRdb and not from the paper's own processing. This sample has about 600,000 distinct CDR3 sequences in its table, and approximately 37% of those were observed once. The biggest ten clones account for about 4.2% of the sample.

This clonotype showed up many times. Its antigen has not been determined. Per-nucleotide qualities are absent, and no much larger clonotype sits a single base away. Sample: peripheral blood or thyroid tissue (not recorded which). The chain uses TRBV7-8 and TRBJ1-2; the D region possibly corresponds to TRBD1 (6 bases align). This TCR came from an adult man with Graves' hyperthyroidism. The nucleotides are TGTGCCAGCAGCGAAACGGACAGCAATACTTACTATGGCTACACCTTC. It encodes CASSETDSNTYYGYTF.